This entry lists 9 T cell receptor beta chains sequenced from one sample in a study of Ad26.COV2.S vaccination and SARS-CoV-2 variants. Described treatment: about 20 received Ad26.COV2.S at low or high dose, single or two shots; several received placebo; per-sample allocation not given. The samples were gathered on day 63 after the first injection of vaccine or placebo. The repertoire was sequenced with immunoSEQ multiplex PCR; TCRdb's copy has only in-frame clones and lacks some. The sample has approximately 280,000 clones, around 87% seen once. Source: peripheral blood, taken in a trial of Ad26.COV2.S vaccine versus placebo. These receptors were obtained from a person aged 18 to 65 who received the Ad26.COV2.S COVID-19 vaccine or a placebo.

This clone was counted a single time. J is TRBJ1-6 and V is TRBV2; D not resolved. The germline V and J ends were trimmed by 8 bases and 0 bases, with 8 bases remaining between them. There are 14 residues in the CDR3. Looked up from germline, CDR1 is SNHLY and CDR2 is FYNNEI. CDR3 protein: CASLRSSYNSPLHF. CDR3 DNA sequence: TGTGCCAGCCTTCGAAGCTCCTATAATTCACCCCTCCACTTT.

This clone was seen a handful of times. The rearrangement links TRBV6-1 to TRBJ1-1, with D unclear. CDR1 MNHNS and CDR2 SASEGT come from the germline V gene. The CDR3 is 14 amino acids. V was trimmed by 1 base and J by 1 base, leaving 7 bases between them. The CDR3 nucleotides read TGTGCCAGCAGTGAAGAGGCGGCGAACACTGAAGCTTTCTTT. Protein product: CASSEEAANTEAFF.

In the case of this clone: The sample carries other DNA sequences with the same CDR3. This CDR3 reads CASSLGGSYEQYF. In nucleotides, the CDR3 is TGTGCCAGCAGCTTGGGGGGATCCTACGAGCAGTACTTC. The chain carries TRBV11-2 and TRBJ2-7; a weak D match, TRBD2 (6 bases). V was trimmed by 3 bases and J by 1 base, leaving 7 bases between them. The CDR3 totals 13 residues. Germline V gene data show CDR1 as SGHAT and CDR2 as FQNNGV.

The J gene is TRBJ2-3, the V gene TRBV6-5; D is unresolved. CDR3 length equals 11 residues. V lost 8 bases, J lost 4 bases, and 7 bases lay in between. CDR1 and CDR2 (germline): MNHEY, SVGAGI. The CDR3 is CASPPPDTQYF. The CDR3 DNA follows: TGTGCCAGCCCCCCCCCAGATACGCAGTATTTT.

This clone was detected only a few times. The DNA of the CDR3 is TGTGCCAGCAGCTTTGAAGGGGACGAGCAGTACTTC. Translated: CASSFEGDEQYF. The J gene is TRBJ2-7, the V gene TRBV5-6; D might be TRBD1 (5 bases). The CDR3 consists of 12 residues. Trimming removed 2 bases from V and 5 bases from J, with 8 bases in between. The germline V gene encodes CDR1 SGHDT and CDR2 YYEEEE.

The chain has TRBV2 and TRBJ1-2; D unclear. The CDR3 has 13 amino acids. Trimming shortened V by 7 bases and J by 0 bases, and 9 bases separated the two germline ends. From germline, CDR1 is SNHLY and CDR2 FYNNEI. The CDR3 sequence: CASINIPNYGYTF. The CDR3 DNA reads TGTGCCAGCATAAACATACCTAACTATGGCTACACCTTC.

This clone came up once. This CDR3 is CASSERLAEAYEQYF. In DNA form, the CDR3 reads TGTGCCAGCAGTGAACGGCTAGCGGAGGCCTACGAGCAGTACTTC. The chain employs TRBV6-1 and TRBJ2-7, with TRBD2 matching over 7 bases. This CDR3 is built from 15 residues. V lost 2 bases, J lost 2 bases, and 6 bases stayed unmatched. Germline CDR1 MNHNS, CDR2 SASEGT.

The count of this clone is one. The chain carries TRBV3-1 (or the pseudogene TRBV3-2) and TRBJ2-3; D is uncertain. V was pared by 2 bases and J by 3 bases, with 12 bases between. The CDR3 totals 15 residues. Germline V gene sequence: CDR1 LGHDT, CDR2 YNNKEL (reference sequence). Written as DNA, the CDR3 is TGTGCCAGCAGCCAATTTTACCTAGAAACAGATACGCAGTATTTT. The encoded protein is CASSQFYLETDTQYF.

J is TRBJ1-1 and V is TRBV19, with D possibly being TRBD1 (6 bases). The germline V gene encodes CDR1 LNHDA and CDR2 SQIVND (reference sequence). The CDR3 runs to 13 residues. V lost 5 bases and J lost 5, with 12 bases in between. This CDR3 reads CASSVYRDTEAFF. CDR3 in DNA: TGTGCCAGTAGTGTTTACAGGGATACTGAAGCTTTCTTT.